This TCR beta chain was found in a study of blood T cell repertoires in COVID-19. TCRdb keeps only in-frame clones here, not all; method: immunoSEQ multiplex PCR. The table includes just over 95,000 clones, 85% to 90% detected once. The V end was cut by 2 bases, the J end by 5 bases, with 19 bases between. The CDR3 totals 18 residues. The germline gives CDR1 SGHVS, CDR2 FNYEAQ. The V call is TRBV7-6, the J call TRBJ1-6; possibly TRBD1 for D (6 bases). The TCR was taken from a human donor in a cohort sampled during active COVID-19. Sequencing was done on a sample of peripheral blood. Here the CDR3 reads CASSLRPSGPGDNSPLHF. The DNA of the CDR3 is TGTGCCAGCAGCTTACGACCATCCGGGCCAGGGGATAATTCACCCCTCCACTTT.